This TCR beta chain was recovered during a study of vaccination and CD4 T cells after COVID-19. About the research overall: Each post-COVID sample was drawn after diagnosis, and the median interval was roughly 100 days (range 35 to 161).

Study results and caveats: The analysis of convalescent patients involved relatively few individuals and lacked early post-infection timepoints.

The CDR3 runs to 14 residues. Trimming removed 4 bases from V and 7 bases from J, with 17 bases in between. CDR1 and CDR2 (germline): DFQATT, SNEGSKA (reference sequence). CD4+ T cells that had been cultured provided DNA sequenced with the Oncomine TCR Beta short-read assay. TCRdb re-called the PCR reads through MiXCR, storing one row per CDR3 protein. Here the sample spans just under 20,000 distinct CDR3 sequences, over 40% being singletons. In regard to this clonotype: Its antigen remains unidentified.

The treatment is: approximately 9-day PBMC culture with coronavirus spike peptide pools or control peptides (ViraFEST assay). The authors isolated CD4+ T cells by negative selection after nine to eleven days of culture. The TCR was taken from a human donor who had recovered from COVID-19. The sample was CD4+ T cells from blood, cultured in vitro. The rearrangement joins TRBV20-1 to TRBJ2-4; D is uncertain. The DNA of the CDR3 is TGCAGTGCTATAAAGGACCTTGTGGAGAACATTCAGTACTTC. Translation gives CSAIKDLVENIQYF.